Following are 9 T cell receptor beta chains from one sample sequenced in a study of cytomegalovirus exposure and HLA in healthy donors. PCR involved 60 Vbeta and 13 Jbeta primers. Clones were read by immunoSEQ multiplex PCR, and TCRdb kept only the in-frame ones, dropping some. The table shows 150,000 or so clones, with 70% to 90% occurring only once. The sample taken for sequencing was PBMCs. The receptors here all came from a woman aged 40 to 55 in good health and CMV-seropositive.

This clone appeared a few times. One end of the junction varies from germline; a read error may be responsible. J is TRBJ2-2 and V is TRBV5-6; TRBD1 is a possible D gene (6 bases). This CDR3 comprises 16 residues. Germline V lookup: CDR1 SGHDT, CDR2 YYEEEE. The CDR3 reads CASSLVIDRDTGELLF. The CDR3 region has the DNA TGTGCCAGCAGCCTCGTAATTGATCGGGACACCGGGGAGCTGCTTTTT. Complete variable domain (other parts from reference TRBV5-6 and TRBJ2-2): DAGVTQSPTHLIKTRGQQVTLRCSPKSGHDTVSWYQQALGQGPQFIFQYYEEEERQRGNFPDRFSGHQFPNYSSELNVNALLLGDSALYLCASSLVIDRDTGELLFGEGSRLTVL.

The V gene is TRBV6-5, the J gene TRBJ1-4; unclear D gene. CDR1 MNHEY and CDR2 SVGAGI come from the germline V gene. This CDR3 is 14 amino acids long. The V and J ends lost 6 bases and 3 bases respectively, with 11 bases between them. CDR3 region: CASRPGGSNEKLFF. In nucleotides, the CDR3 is TGTGCCAGCAGGCCCGGCGGGTCTAATGAAAAACTGTTTTTT.

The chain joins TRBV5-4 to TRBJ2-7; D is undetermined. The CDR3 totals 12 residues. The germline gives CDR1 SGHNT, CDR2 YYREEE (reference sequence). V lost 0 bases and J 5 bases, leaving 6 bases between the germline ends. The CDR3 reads CASSLDFDEQYF. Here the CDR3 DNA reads TGTGCCAGCAGCTTGGACTTTGACGAGCAGTACTTC.

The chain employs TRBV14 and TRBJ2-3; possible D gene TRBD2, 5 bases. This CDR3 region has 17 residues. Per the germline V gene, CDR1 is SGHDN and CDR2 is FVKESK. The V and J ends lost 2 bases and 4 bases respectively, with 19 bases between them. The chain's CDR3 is CASSQRPNAGSPDTQYF. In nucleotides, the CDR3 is TGTGCCAGCAGCCAACGGCCGAACGCTGGGAGCCCAGATACGCAGTATTTT. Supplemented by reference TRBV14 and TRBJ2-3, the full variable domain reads EAGVTQFPSHSVIEKGQTVTLRCDPISGHDNLYWYRRVMGKEIKFLLHFVKESKQDESGMPNNRFLAERTGGTYSTLKVQPAELEDSGVYFCASSQRPNAGSPDTQYFGPGTRLTVL.

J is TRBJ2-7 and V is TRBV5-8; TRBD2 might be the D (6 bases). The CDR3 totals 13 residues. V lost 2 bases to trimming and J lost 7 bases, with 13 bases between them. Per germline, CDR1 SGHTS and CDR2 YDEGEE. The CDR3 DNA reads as TGTGCCAGCAGCTTCTTTGGGGGGTCGGAGCAGTACTTC. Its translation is CASSFFGGSEQYF. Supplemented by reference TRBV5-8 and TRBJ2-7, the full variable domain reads EAGVTQSPTHLIKTRGQQATLRCSPISGHTSVYWYQQALGLGLQFLLWYDEGEERNRGNFPPRFSGRQFPNYSSELNVNALELEDSALYLCASSFFGGSEQYFGPGTRLTVT.

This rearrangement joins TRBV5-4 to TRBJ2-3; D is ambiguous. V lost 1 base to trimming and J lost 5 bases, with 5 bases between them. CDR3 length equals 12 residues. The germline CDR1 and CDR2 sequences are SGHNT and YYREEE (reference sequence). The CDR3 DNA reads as TGTGCCAGCAGCTTGCCTAGAGATACGCAGTATTTT. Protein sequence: CASSLPRDTQYF.

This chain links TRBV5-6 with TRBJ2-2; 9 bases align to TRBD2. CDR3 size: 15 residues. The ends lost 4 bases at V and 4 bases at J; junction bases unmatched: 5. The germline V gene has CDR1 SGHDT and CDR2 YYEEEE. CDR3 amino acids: CASSGSGRSTGELFF. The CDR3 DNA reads TGTGCCAGCAGCGGTAGCGGGAGAAGCACCGGGGAGCTGTTTTTT.

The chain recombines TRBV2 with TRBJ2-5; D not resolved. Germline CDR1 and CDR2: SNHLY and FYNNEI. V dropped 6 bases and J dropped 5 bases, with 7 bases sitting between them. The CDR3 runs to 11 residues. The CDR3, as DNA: TGTGCCAGCAGAGTTGAGGAGACCCAGTACTTC. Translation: CASRVEETQYF.

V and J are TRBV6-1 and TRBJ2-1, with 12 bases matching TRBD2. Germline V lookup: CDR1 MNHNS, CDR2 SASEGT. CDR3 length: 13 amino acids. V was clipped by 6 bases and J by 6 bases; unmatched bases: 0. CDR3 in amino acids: CASRLAGGNEQFF. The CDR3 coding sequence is TGTGCCAGCAGACTAGCGGGAGGCAATGAGCAGTTCTTC.